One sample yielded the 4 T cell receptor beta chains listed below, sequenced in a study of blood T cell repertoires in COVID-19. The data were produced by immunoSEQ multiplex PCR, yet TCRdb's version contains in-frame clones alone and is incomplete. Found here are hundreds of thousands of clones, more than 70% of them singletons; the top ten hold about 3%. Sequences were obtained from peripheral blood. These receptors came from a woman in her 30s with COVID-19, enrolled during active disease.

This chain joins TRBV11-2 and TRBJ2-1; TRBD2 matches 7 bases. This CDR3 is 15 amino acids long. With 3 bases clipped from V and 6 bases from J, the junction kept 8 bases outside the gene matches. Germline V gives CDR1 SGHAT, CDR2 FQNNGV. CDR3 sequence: CASSFGDYPGNEQFF. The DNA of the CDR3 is TGTGCCAGCAGCTTCGGGGACTACCCCGGCAATGAGCAGTTCTTC.

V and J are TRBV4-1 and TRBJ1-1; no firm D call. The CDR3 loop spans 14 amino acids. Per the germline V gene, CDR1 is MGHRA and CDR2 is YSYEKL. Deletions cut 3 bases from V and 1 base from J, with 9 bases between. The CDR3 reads CASSHHRQNTEAFF. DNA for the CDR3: TGCGCCAGCAGCCACCACCGACAGAACACTGAAGCTTTCTTT.

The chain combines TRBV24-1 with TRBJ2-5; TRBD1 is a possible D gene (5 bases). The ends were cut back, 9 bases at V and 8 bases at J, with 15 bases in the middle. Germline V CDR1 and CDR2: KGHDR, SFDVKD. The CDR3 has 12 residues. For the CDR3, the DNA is TGTGCCACCTCTGACAGCGCCAAAACCCAGTACTTC. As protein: CATSDSAKTQYF.

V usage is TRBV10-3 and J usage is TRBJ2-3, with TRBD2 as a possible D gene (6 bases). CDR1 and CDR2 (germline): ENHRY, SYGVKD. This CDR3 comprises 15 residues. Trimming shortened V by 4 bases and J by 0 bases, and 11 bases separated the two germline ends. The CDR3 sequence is CAISVTGDSTDTQYF. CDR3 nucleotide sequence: TGTGCCATCAGTGTAACGGGAGATAGCACAGATACGCAGTATTTT.